This T cell receptor beta chain was captured in a study of blood T cell repertoires in COVID-19 (dated by TCRdb to 2020 to 2021). Some background on the complete study: Collaborator samples came from the United States, Italy and Spain and covered acute and convalescent phases of COVID-19. The repertoires were released in a freely available public database intended as a resource for research on the immune response to SARS-CoV-2. Subjects who had been exposed to COVID-19, were actively infected with it, or had recovered from it provided the deeply sampled blood TCRbeta repertoires that made up the dataset. Where available, HLA class I and class II types were obtained from metadata supplied by the sample provider rather than from assay-based typing. The material from the prospective study consisted of cDNA or gDNA derived from T cells, B-cell-depleted T cells, or PBMCs. The samples were drawn from the first 160 participants of the ongoing ImmuneRACE study and from over a thousand subjects provided by 6 global collaborators. Nearly every sample came with metadata listing a de-identified subject ID, COVID-19 status, age in years and sex.

TCRbeta CDR3 regions were amplified from genomic DNA by means of the immunoSEQ Assay, a bias-controlled multiplex PCR. In the authors' own workflow: Nucleated cell counts per sample were estimated from amplification of reference gene primers within the assay. To quantify the absolute abundance of each unique TCRbeta CDR3 rearrangement, sequence reads were collapsed and filtered. For each sample, productive Simpson clonality was calculated as the square root of Simpson's diversity index over productive rearrangements. TCRdb limited this immuneACCESS table to in-frame rearrangements with V and J called. A share of clones is missing; checked studies link under half to unresolved V genes, and the rest is unexplained. Clonal size and the V and J genes are those of that table, whereas D and trimming came from the DNA. The sample table lists 250,000 to 350,000 clones, approximately 85% of them with a count of one. The ten largest clones add up to 0.85% to 0.9% of the sample.

The CDR1 and CDR2 encoded by the germline V gene (reference sequence) are GTSNPN and SVGIG. From the cysteine through the phenylalanine, the CDR3 covers 13 amino acids. Solely the CDR3 DNA is kept, with 39 bases framed from the first base. Clipping removes 3 bases from V and 4 bases from J, with 0 as the unmatched junction base count. Concerning this clone: This receptor's antigen is unknown. No base qualities exist here, and no much larger clone lies one base off it.

General conclusions and limits of the study: The quantity of clinical and demographic metadata differed by source and by participant and was supplied without curation.

In Seattle, one collaborating source enrolled patients while the infection was active and tracked those patients longitudinally over the course of disease. Collaborating institutions collected whole blood in K2EDTA tubes following their own protocols. Collaborator samples were shipped for TCRbeta analysis as frozen whole blood, isolated PBMCs, or DNA extracted from either sample type. Here the chain combines TRBV30 and TRBJ2-5; a stretch of 12 junction bases matches TRBD2. The source of this sequence is a human donor with COVID-19, enrolled during active disease. The donor label of this sample is uncertain. The sequenced sample was peripheral blood. This receptor carries the CDR3 CAWRLAGGETQYF. The base sequence is TGTGCCTGGAGACTAGCGGGAGGAGAGACCCAGTACTTC.